The entry that follows covers one TCR beta chain sequence. The V gene end was trimmed by 5 bases and the J gene end by 5 bases; junction bases not matched to a gene: 4. CDR3 length: 13 residues. The V gene's germline CDR1 is SGHRS and CDR2 YFSETQ. The data originate from a study of blood T cell repertoires in COVID-19. Turning to the study itself: From T cells, B-cell-depleted T cells, or PBMCs came the material, which was cDNA or gDNA.

Only in-frame clones appear in the TCRdb table, and some are missing; sequencing was by immunoSEQ multiplex PCR. The table lists fewer than 30,000 clones, roughly 84% of them singletons. The chain couples TRBV5-1 to TRBJ1-2; 9 nucleotides align to TRBD1. This sequence originates from a man in his 70s with active COVID-19. The sequenced sample was peripheral blood. The CDR3 protein is CASRRTGEYGYTF. The CDR3 nucleotides read TGCGCCAGCAGACGGACAGGGGAGTATGGCTACACCTTC.